This T cell receptor (beta chain) was sequenced during a study of shared clonotypes between healthy human individuals (dated by TCRdb to the early 2020s). General notes on the study: A couple of women and three men aged 18 to 49 years were included in the cohort. Per donor, three plates each were used for CD4 naive and CD4 memory, two for CD8 naive, and one for CD8 memory. Blood TCR repertoires of about 5 healthy adults were deeply sequenced to estimate repertoire size and the extent of clonotype sharing between individuals. To increase sequencing depth and limit assay-specific biases, different laboratories used diverse techniques to prepare libraries and sequence TCR repertoires. Between about 0.94 and 8.9 billion PBMCs per donor were obtained by leukapheresis.

TCR CDR3 regions were amplified from genomic DNA by multiplex PCR using the deep immunoSEQ assay. Extracted genomic DNA from each cell subset was distributed evenly across all wells of several immunoSEQ 96-well plates, and each plate was treated as a replicate. For sorted subsets, roughly 200 ng of genomic DNA, equivalent to around 30,000 T cell genomes, went into each replicate PCR. The purified libraries were quantified using a Qubit 3.0 fluorometer, sized with a Bioanalyzer 2100, and then quantified again using the KAPA Library Quantification kit. Every immunoSEQ 96-well plate was sequenced on a separate single-read 150-cycle Illumina NextSeq 550 flow cell. As for the authors' bioinformatics: The immunoSEQ output contained only junctional sequences without quality scores, so filtering could not match that applied to full-length reads. Sequences were annotated with PyIR, a Python wrapper for IgBLAST v1.9, and V/J genes and CDR3 were assigned using IMGT germline references. Any read was removed if the V/J assignment was weak (E-value above 1e-6), the CDR3 was missing, or the read contained stop codons, out-of-frame junctions, or ambiguous translated residues. V3J clonotypes were defined as sequences sharing the same inferred V gene, J gene, and CDR3 amino acid sequence. Percentage overlap between repertoires was computed as shared unique clonotypes divided by the size of the smaller repertoire. Richness of each repertoire was evaluated using RTK rarefaction, the Chao1 estimator, and Recon v2.1 estimates of unobserved clonotypes. Generation probabilities for all TCRbeta clonotypes obtained by the gDNA method from a handful of donors were computed using OLGA. TCRdb mirrors the immuneACCESS table, restricted to in-frame sequences. Some clones are absent from its copies; in checked studies, under half trace to an unresolved V gene, and the reason for the others is unknown. The DNA gave D and trimming, while V, J and clone size come from that table. Here the sample has 780,000 or so clones; about two thirds occur a single time. The top ten constitute more than 1.5% of the sample.

Worth noting for this clone: Its antigen is not yet known. Base-call qualities are not available, and no considerably larger clone is one nucleotide away.

Healthy HIV-negative adults with no recently reported acute infections or vaccinations were included as donors. Every donor was a Caucasian adult residing in Nashville, Tennessee, USA. CD4+ T cells were enriched by magnetic negative selection, after which naive cells were positively selected on CD45RA and the negative fraction was taken as the memory subset. Blood was obtained by leukapheresis, after which PBMCs were separated by Ficoll-Histopaque density gradient centrifugation and cryopreserved in liquid nitrogen vapor phase. Analytical flow cytometry was used to check the purity and quantity of each magnetically sorted T cell population. Genomic DNA was isolated from each sorted fraction and quantified by UV absorbance on a Nanodrop 2000c. Germline trimming amounts to 6 bases on V and 5 bases on J, with 6 as the count of junction bases outside the gene matches. For CDR1 and CDR2, the germline V gene lists SNHLY and FYNNEI. From its cysteine to its phenylalanine, the CDR3 spans 13 amino acids. The read is trimmed to its CDR3 DNA, 39 bases read in frame from base 1.

General conclusions and limits of the study: Pairwise subsampling indicated that sequencing depth was expected to affect the degree of clonotype sharing among donors. Estimated clonotype richness was generally larger for naive than for memory subsets. Compared with non-shared clonotypes, clonotypes shared by all four sorted-subset donors had higher generation probabilities. Because the study included only a small number of donors, the genetic and exposure-history diversity represented was limited. Even with the large sequencing depth, rarefaction of the sorted-subset datasets indicated that sequencing was incomplete. Sampling was restricted to blood, and TCR repertoires in tissue are likely to differ from TCR repertoires in blood. Approximately 4.8% of naive CD4, 3% to 4% of naive CD8, 2.3% of memory CD4, and 0.35% to 0.4% of memory CD8 clonotypes were shared across four donors.

This clonotype originated in a woman in her twenties or thirties in good health. The sequencing input was memory CD4+ T cells sorted from blood. Per the publication, the cell subset or site label means: CD45RA-negative fraction. Recombination joined TRBV2 with TRBJ2-5, with 7 middle bases fitting TRBD1. The CDR3 protein sequence reads: CASRVDRVETQYF. At the DNA level, the sequence is TGTGCCAGCAGAGTAGACAGGGTTGAGACCCAGTACTTC.